Below, 23 T cell receptor beta chains from the same sample are listed, as sequenced in a study of cytomegalovirus exposure and HLA in healthy donors. PCR involved 60 Vbeta and 13 Jbeta primers. Measured with immunoSEQ multiplex PCR; TCRdb has only the in-frame clones, and not every one. The sample includes roughly 34,000 clones, 84% of them seen just once. The sequenced sample consisted of PBMCs. The receptors were sampled from a woman younger than 30 in good health and CMV-seronegative.

This chain joins TRBV7-9 and TRBJ1-4; 7 positions agree with TRBD1. There are 15 residues in the CDR3. Germline loops: CDR1 SEHNR, CDR2 FQNEAQ (reference sequence). V lost 6 bases, J lost 7 bases, and 11 bases stayed unmatched. CDR3 region: CASRSDRESSEKLFF. DNA for the CDR3: TGTGCCAGCAGGAGCGACAGGGAATCTAGTGAAAAACTGTTTTTT.

The rearrangement uses TRBV5-5 and TRBJ1-3; 7 nucleotides line up with TRBD1. The germline V gene encodes CDR1 SGHKS and CDR2 YYEKEE (reference sequence). The CDR3 runs 14 residues. Trimming took 0 bases from V and 11 from J; bases not matched to a gene: 8. Here the CDR3 DNA reads TGTGCCAGCAGCTTGGAAGGGGGCGGAATTCCCATATATTTT. Translating it yields CASSLEGGGIPIYF.

The chain recombines TRBV27 with TRBJ2-3, with 13 bases aligning to TRBD2. Germline lookup yields CDR1 MNHEY and CDR2 SMNVEV (reference sequence). The CDR3 spans 15 residues. V shed 6 bases and J 2 bases; nucleotides not matched to a gene: 2. The DNA of the CDR3 is TGTGCCAGCAGACTAGCGGGGGGGAACACAGATACGCAGTATTTT. This codes for CASRLAGGNTDTQYF.

CDR3: CASSEPGQGTREQYF. CDR3 sequence (DNA): TGTGCCAGCAGTGAACCGGGACAGGGAACTCGCGAGCAGTACTTC. The V gene is TRBV25-1, the J gene TRBJ2-7; 9 bases are a match to TRBD1. V gave up 2 bases and J gave up 6 bases; unmatched junction bases: 8. The CDR3 spans 15 residues. Germline lookup yields CDR1 MGHDK and CDR2 SYGVNS.

The V call is TRBV7-9, the J call TRBJ1-2; TRBD1 aligns across 7 bases. This CDR3 is built from 15 residues. The germline V gene encodes CDR1 SEHNR and CDR2 FQNEAQ (reference sequence). Losses at the gene ends were 5 bases for V and 2 bases for J; bases not matched to a gene: 8. The CDR3 loop is CASSIPGQQNYGYTF. CDR3 coding DNA: TGTGCCAGCAGCATTCCGGGACAGCAAAACTATGGCTACACCTTC.

The chain couples TRBV12-5 to TRBJ2-7; 7 bases line up with TRBD1. Losses at the gene ends were 0 bases for V and 7 bases for J; bases not matched to a gene: 12. CDR3 length: 16 residues. The V gene's germline CDR1 is LGHNT and CDR2 FRNRAP. The CDR3 here is CASGLVLRDSSTEQYF. CDR3 nucleotides: TGTGCTAGTGGTTTGGTCCTCCGGGACAGTTCTACAGAGCAGTACTTC.

This clone was observed a single time. The chain has TRBV6-9 and TRBJ2-5, with D perhaps TRBD1 (6 bases). The tail of the sequence fits TRBJ2-7 better, so the J call may be wrong. Per germline, CDR1 MNHGY and CDR2 SVAAGI. There are 15 residues in the CDR3. In DNA, the CDR3 is TGTGCCAGCAGTCGCATTTGGGACAATTACTACGAGCAGTACTTC. Translation gives CASSRIWDNYYEQYF.

The chain employs TRBV4-3 and TRBJ2-1, with 12 bases that match TRBD2. With V trimmed by 2 bases and J by 5 bases, 7 bases remained unmatched. Per germline, CDR1 LGHNA and CDR2 YSLEER. CDR3 length: 17 residues. As DNA, the CDR3 is TGCGCCAGCAGCCAATCAGTGGCTAGCGGGGGGGACAATGAGCAGTTCTTC. This translates into CASSQSVASGGDNEQFF.

This rearrangement joins TRBV7-3 to TRBJ1-6; 8 bases are shared with TRBD1. CDR1 is SGHTA and CDR2 is FQGTGA in the germline V gene. The V and J ends lost 2 bases and 7 bases, in that order; junction bases with no gene match: 7. CDR3 length: 16 amino acids. DNA for the CDR3: TGTGCCAGCAGCTTAGGTGGGACAGGTAGAAATTCACCCCTCCACTTT. This sequence encodes CASSLGGTGRNSPLHF.

V usage is TRBV6-1 and J usage is TRBJ2-1; 7 bases are a match to TRBD2. This CDR3 is built from 16 residues. Germline V CDR1 and CDR2: MNHNS, SASEGT. V shed 2 bases, J shed 2 bases, and the junction held 6 bases outside the gene matches. CDR3 DNA: TGTGCCAGCAGTGAAATCGGCGGGAGCACCTACAATGAGCAGTTCTTC. It codes for CASSEIGGSTYNEQFF.

The CDR3 sequence is CASSLDRDRVPNQPQHF. CDR3 bases: TGTGCCAGCAGCTTAGATCGGGACAGGGTACCTAATCAGCCCCAGCATTTT. The chain links TRBV7-2 to TRBJ1-5; TRBD1 matches 9 bases. The CDR3 length is 17 residues. V was clipped by 1 base and J by 4 bases; unmatched bases: 8. Germline CDR1 and CDR2: SGHTA and FQGNSA.

The rearrangement joins TRBV29-1 to TRBJ1-3, with D hard to call. This CDR3 is built from 13 residues. CDR1 is SQVTM, CDR2 ANQGSEA, per germline. V was pared by 5 bases and J by 9 bases, with 17 bases between. CDR3: CSVRARALGTIYF. CDR3 DNA: TGCAGCGTTAGGGCGAGGGCCTTAGGCACCATATATTTT.

This rearrangement joins TRBV10-3 to TRBJ2-6; D uncertain. The CDR3 contains 14 residues. Trimming removed 7 bases from V and 1 base from J, with 8 bases in between. CDR1 ENHRY and CDR2 SYGVKD come from the germline V gene. For the CDR3, the DNA is TGTGCCATCAACTCCGAATCTGGGGCCAACGTCCTGACTTTC. Protein product: CAINSESGANVLTF.

A word on this clone: The junction and the germline gene differ at one end; a read error may be behind it. The chain carries TRBV28 and TRBJ2-7, with 10 bases lining up with TRBD1. Germline CDR1 is MDHEN and CDR2 is SYDVKM. This CDR3 is 16 amino acids long. DNA for the CDR3: TGTGCCAGCAATATATACCGGGACAGGGGATCTTATGGGGGTAGCTTC. It codes for CASNIYRDRGSYGGSF.

This rearrangement joins TRBV6-5 to TRBJ2-1, with D possibly matching TRBD2 (6 bases). Germline CDR1 and CDR2: MNHEY and SVGAGI. Deletions cut 0 bases from V and 1 base from J, with 10 bases between. The length of the CDR3 is 16 residues. Here the CDR3 reads CASSYSWEVSYNEQFF. The DNA for the CDR3 is TGTGCCAGCAGTTACTCGTGGGAGGTTTCCTACAATGAGCAGTTCTTC.

This clone is a singleton in its sample. The chain joins TRBV5-1 to TRBJ1-6, with 7 nucleotides matching TRBD1. The CDR3 sequence is 14 residues long. Germline V lookup: CDR1 SGHRS, CDR2 YFSETQ. Losses at the gene ends were 4 bases for V and 3 bases for J; bases not matched to a gene: 1. The CDR3 sequence: CASSRDSYNSPLHF. The CDR3 DNA is TGCGCCAGCAGCCGGGACAGCTATAATTCACCCCTCCACTTT.

The chain is built from TRBV27 and TRBJ2-7; TRBD1 matches 8 bases. CDR1 is MNHEY and CDR2 is SMNVEV in the germline V gene (reference sequence). Trimming cost V 4 bases and J 7 bases; bases outside gene matches: 6. This CDR3 has 13 amino acids. The CDR3 region is CASSYGTGGEQYF. Written as DNA, the CDR3 is TGTGCCAGCAGTTACGGGACAGGAGGAGAGCAGTACTTC.

The chain is built from TRBV10-3 and TRBJ1-2, with D possibly being TRBD1 (5 bases). Trimming shortened V by 8 bases and J by 1 base, and 11 bases separated the two germline ends. Germline CDR1 is ENHRY and CDR2 is SYGVKD. The CDR3 sequence is 13 residues long. CDR3 DNA: TGTGCCATCGGTATAGGGGATAACTATGGCTACACCTTC. Protein sequence: CAIGIGDNYGYTF.

This rearrangement joins TRBV27 to TRBJ1-6; 9 positions agree with TRBD1. CDR3 length: 15 residues. The J segment lost 13 bases and the V segment lost 3 bases, leaving 10 bases of the junction unmatched. The germline V gene has CDR1 MNHEY and CDR2 SMNVEV (reference sequence). Here the CDR3 reads CASSFRQGVASPLHF. CDR3 in DNA: TGTGCCAGCAGTTTCCGACAGGGGGTTGCCTCGCCCCTCCACTTT.

The chain has TRBV4-1 and TRBJ1-1, with TRBD1 matching over 8 bases. The CDR3 runs to 17 residues. Germline V lookup: CDR1 MGHRA, CDR2 YSYEKL. Trimming took 8 bases from V and 0 from J; bases not matched to a gene: 14. The CDR3 coding sequence is TGCGCCAGCGGCAGACAGGGGCTTGTCCTGATGAACACTGAAGCTTTCTTT. It translates to CASGRQGLVLMNTEAFF.

J is TRBJ2-5 and V is TRBV30; perhaps TRBD2 as D (6 bases). The V and J ends lost 2 bases and 0 bases respectively, with 19 bases between them. The CDR3 is made up of 17 amino acids. The germline V gene has CDR1 GTSNPN and CDR2 SVGIG (reference sequence). The CDR3 coding sequence is TGTGCCTGGAGTCCCCCTGGTTGGGGGAGGTACCAAGAGACCCAGTACTTC. It codes for CAWSPPGWGRYQETQYF.

The CDR3 DNA is TGTGCCAGCAGCTCAGGGGTTCAGCCCCAGCATTTT. Protein: CASSSGVQPQHF. J is TRBJ1-5 and V is TRBV7-9; D is possibly TRBD1 (6 bases). CDR3 length: 12 residues. V was trimmed by 4 bases and J by 6 bases, leaving 7 bases between them. Per germline, CDR1 SEHNR and CDR2 FQNEAQ (reference sequence).

The chain couples TRBV28 to TRBJ2-7, with a tentative D call TRBD1 (6 bases). The V end lost 6 bases, the J end lost 6 bases, and 15 bases lay between the germline ends. The CDR3 is 13 residues long. CDR1 and CDR2 (germline): MDHEN, SYDVKM. The CDR3 DNA reads as TGTGCCAGCAGACCCACAGGGCCCCTCGAGCAGTACTTC. As protein: CASRPTGPLEQYF.